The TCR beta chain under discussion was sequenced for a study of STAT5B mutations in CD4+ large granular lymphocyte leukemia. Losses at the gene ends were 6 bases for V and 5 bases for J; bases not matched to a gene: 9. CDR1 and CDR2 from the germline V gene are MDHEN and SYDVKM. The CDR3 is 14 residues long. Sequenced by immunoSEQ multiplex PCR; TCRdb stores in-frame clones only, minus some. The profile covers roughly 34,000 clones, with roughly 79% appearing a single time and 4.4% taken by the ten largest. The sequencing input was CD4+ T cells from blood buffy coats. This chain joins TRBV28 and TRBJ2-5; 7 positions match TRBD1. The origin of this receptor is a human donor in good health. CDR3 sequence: CASSTTGIEETQYF. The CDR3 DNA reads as TGTGCCAGCAGCACGACAGGGATAGAGGAGACCCAGTACTTC. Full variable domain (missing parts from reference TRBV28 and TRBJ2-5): DVKVTQSSRYLVKRTGEKVFLECVQDMDHENMFWYRQDPGLGLRLIYFSYDVKMKEKGDIPEGYSVSREKKERFSLILESASTNQTSMYLCASSTTGIEETQYFGPGTRLLVL.